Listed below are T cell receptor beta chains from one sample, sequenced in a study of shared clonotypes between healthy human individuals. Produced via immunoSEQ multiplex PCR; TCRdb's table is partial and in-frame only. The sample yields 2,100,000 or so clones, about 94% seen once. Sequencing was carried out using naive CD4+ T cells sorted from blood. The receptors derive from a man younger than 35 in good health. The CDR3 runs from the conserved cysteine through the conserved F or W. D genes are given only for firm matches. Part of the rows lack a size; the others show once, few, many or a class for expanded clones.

CDR3 protein: CASSEWLDRGPGQPQHF
CDR3 DNA: TGTGCCAGCAGTGAATGGCTAGACAGGGGGCCGGGTCAGCCCCAGCATTTT
D gene: TRBD1
V gene: TRBV25-1
clone size: .
J gene: TRBJ1-5

CDR3 protein: CAVGPGYGYTF
CDR3 DNA: TGTGCCGTCGGGCCAGGATATGGCTACACCTTC
D gene: .
V gene: TRBV28
clone size: .
J gene: TRBJ1-2

CDR3 protein: CAISASGPTGSPLHF
CDR3 DNA: TGTGCCATCAGTGCCTCGGGACCGACGGGTTCACCCCTCCACTTT
D gene: .
V gene: TRBV10-3
clone size: .
J gene: TRBJ1-6

CDR3 protein: CASSPPEPLRMNTEAFF
CDR3 DNA: TGTGCCAGCAGCCCACCGGAGCCTCTTAGAATGAACACTGAAGCTTTCTTT
D gene: .
V gene: TRBV7-9
clone size: .
J gene: TRBJ1-1

CDR3 protein: CATRTGENTEAFF
CDR3 DNA: TGCGCCACCCGAACGGGGGAGAACACTGAAGCTTTCTTT
D gene: .
V gene: TRBV5-1
clone size: .
J gene: TRBJ1-1

CDR3 protein: CASSQRAAGTNSPLHF
CDR3 DNA: TGCGCCAGCAGCCAGAGGGCTGCAGGGACGAATTCACCCCTCCACTTT
D gene: .
V gene: TRBV5-1
clone size: few
J gene: TRBJ1-6

CDR3 protein: CASSEGLGYSYEQYF
CDR3 DNA: TGTGCCAGCAGTGAAGGGCTAGGGTACTCCTACGAGCAGTACTTC
D gene: .
V gene: TRBV6-1
clone size: .
J gene: TRBJ2-7

CDR3 protein: CASRDPKNIQYF
CDR3 DNA: TGTGCCAGCAGGGATCCCAAAAACATTCAGTACTTC
D gene: .
V gene: TRBV28
clone size: once
J gene: TRBJ2-4

CDR3 protein: CASSEYHQGTYEQYF
CDR3 DNA: TGTGCCAGCAGTGAATACCACCAGGGGACCTACGAGCAGTACTTC
D gene: .
V gene: TRBV28
clone size: .
J gene: TRBJ2-7

CDR3 protein: CASSTPPGVSYGYTF
CDR3 DNA: TGTGCCAGCAGCACACCACCAGGGGTCTCATATGGCTACACCTTC
D gene: .
V gene: TRBV7-2
clone size: .
J gene: TRBJ1-2

CDR3 protein: CASSERGTGELFF
CDR3 DNA: TGTGCCAGCAGTGAACGGGGGACAGGGGAGCTGTTTTTT
D gene: .
V gene: TRBV25-1
clone size: once
J gene: TRBJ2-2

CDR3 protein: CASSLRQGYTDTQYF
CDR3 DNA: TGTGCCAGCAGCCTCCGACAGGGGTACACAGATACGCAGTATTTT
D gene: TRBD1
V gene: TRBV14
clone size: .
J gene: TRBJ2-3

CDR3 protein: CAISEYVGNTEAFF
CDR3 DNA: TGTGCCATCAGTGAGTACGTTGGGAACACTGAAGCTTTCTTT
D gene: .
V gene: TRBV10-3
clone size: .
J gene: TRBJ1-1

CDR3 protein: CASRAEANYGYTF
CDR3 DNA: TGTGCCAGCAGAGCGGAAGCTAACTATGGCTACACCTTC
D gene: .
V gene: TRBV6-5
clone size: .
J gene: TRBJ1-2

CDR3 protein: CASSSRRGEANTGELFF
CDR3 DNA: TGTGCCAGCAGCTCCCGCCGGGGCGAAGCGAACACCGGGGAGCTGTTTTTT
D gene: .
V gene: TRBV7-8
clone size: .
J gene: TRBJ2-2

CDR3 protein: CASRKGQGDGYTF
CDR3 DNA: TGTGCCAGCAGGAAGGGACAGGGGGATGGCTACACCTTC
D gene: TRBD1
V gene: TRBV7-2
clone size: few
J gene: TRBJ1-2

CDR3 protein: CAISERGGWETQYF
CDR3 DNA: TGTGCCATCAGTGAGCGGGGGGGTTGGGAGACCCAGTACTTC
D gene: TRBD2
V gene: TRBV10-3
clone size: .
J gene: TRBJ2-5

CDR3 protein: CASSLGQPGYGYTF
CDR3 DNA: TGCGCCAGCAGCTTGGGACAGCCCGGTTATGGCTACACCTTC
D gene: .
V gene: TRBV5-1
clone size: .
J gene: TRBJ1-2

CDR3 protein: CASSEEQYYEQYF
CDR3 DNA: TGTGCCAGCAGTGAAGAACAGTACTACGAGCAGTACTTC
D gene: .
V gene: TRBV6-1
clone size: .
J gene: TRBJ2-7

CDR3 protein: CASTTGQTGNTIYF
CDR3 DNA: TGTGCCAGCACCACGGGACAAACTGGAAACACCATATATTTT
D gene: .
V gene: TRBV6-6
clone size: .
J gene: TRBJ1-3

CDR3 protein: CASRSTGTGNTEAFF
CDR3 DNA: TGTGCCAGCAGGAGCACCGGGACAGGGAACACTGAAGCTTTCTTT
D gene: TRBD1
V gene: TRBV2
clone size: .
J gene: TRBJ1-1

CDR3 protein: CASSRTSYEQYF
CDR3 DNA: TGTGCCAGTAGTCGGACTAGCTACGAGCAGTACTTC
D gene: TRBD2
V gene: TRBV19
clone size: .
J gene: TRBJ2-7

CDR3 protein: CASSQSHGGAAFF
CDR3 DNA: TGTGCCAGCAGCCAATCGCACGGGGGTGCGGCTTTCTTT
D gene: .
V gene: TRBV16
clone size: .
J gene: TRBJ1-1

CDR3 protein: CATSRDRAKNIQYF
CDR3 DNA: TGTGCCACCAGCAGAGATAGGGCCAAAAACATTCAGTACTTC
D gene: .
V gene: TRBV15
clone size: .
J gene: TRBJ2-4

CDR3 protein: CASSSTPGAGNYGYTF
CDR3 DNA: TGTGCCAGCAGTTCCACTCCCGGGGCAGGGAATTATGGCTACACCTTC
D gene: .
V gene: TRBV27
clone size: .
J gene: TRBJ1-2

CDR3 protein: CASSLPTSVNTEAFF
CDR3 DNA: TGTGCCAGCAGTTTACCCACCTCGGTGAACACTGAAGCTTTCTTT
D gene: .
V gene: TRBV28
clone size: .
J gene: TRBJ1-1

CDR3 protein: CASSRTGQTEAFF
CDR3 DNA: TGTGCCAGCAGTAGGACAGGGCAAACTGAAGCTTTCTTT
D gene: TRBD1
V gene: TRBV2
clone size: .
J gene: TRBJ1-1

CDR3 protein: CASSYFLDDGYTF
CDR3 DNA: TGTGCCAGCAGTTACTTCTTGGACGATGGCTACACCTTC
D gene: .
V gene: TRBV6-6
clone size: .
J gene: TRBJ1-2

CDR3 protein: CAWSFEGSGNTIYF
CDR3 DNA: TGTGCCTGGAGCTTTGAGGGTTCTGGAAACACCATATATTTT
D gene: .
V gene: TRBV30
clone size: once
J gene: TRBJ1-3

CDR3 protein: CASSAGQLNEKLFF
CDR3 DNA: TGCGCCAGCAGTGCGGGACAGCTTAATGAAAAACTGTTTTTT
D gene: TRBD1
V gene: TRBV10-2
clone size: .
J gene: TRBJ1-4

CDR3 protein: CASSEGGTAYNEQFF
CDR3 DNA: TGTGCCAGCAGTGAAGGAGGGACAGCCTACAATGAGCAGTTCTTC
D gene: TRBD1
V gene: TRBV6-1
clone size: .
J gene: TRBJ2-1

CDR3 protein: CAISELTGGSYGYTF
CDR3 DNA: TGTGCCATCAGTGAACTCACAGGGGGCTCTTATGGCTACACCTTC
D gene: TRBD1
V gene: TRBV10-3
clone size: .
J gene: TRBJ1-2

CDR3 protein: CASSLPGSETQYF
CDR3 DNA: TGTGCCAGCAGCTTGCCAGGGTCGGAGACCCAGTACTTC
D gene: .
V gene: TRBV5-4
clone size: .
J gene: TRBJ2-5

CDR3 protein: CASSLVPDSSGELFF
CDR3 DNA: TGTGCCAGCAGCTTGGTCCCCGATAGTTCCGGGGAGCTGTTTTTT
D gene: .
V gene: TRBV5-6
clone size: .
J gene: TRBJ2-2

CDR3 protein: CASSPSGSPYEQYF
CDR3 DNA: TGTGCCAGCTCACCAAGCGGATCCCCCTACGAGCAGTACTTC
D gene: .
V gene: TRBV18
clone size: .
J gene: TRBJ2-7

CDR3 protein: CASSYQGAAGYGYTF
CDR3 DNA: TGTGCCAGTAGTTACCAGGGGGCTGCTGGCTATGGCTACACCTTC
D gene: TRBD1
V gene: TRBV19
clone size: .
J gene: TRBJ1-2

CDR3 protein: CASSSTGGERPDTQYF
CDR3 DNA: TGTGCCAGCAGCTCTACAGGGGGCGAGAGACCAGATACGCAGTATTTT
D gene: TRBD1
V gene: TRBV7-3
clone size: .
J gene: TRBJ2-3

CDR3 protein: CASSPSWGASNQPQHF
CDR3 DNA: TGTGCCAGCTCGCCGTCCTGGGGGGCAAGCAATCAGCCCCAGCATTTT
D gene: .
V gene: TRBV18
clone size: .
J gene: TRBJ1-5